The sequence of this T cell receptor (beta chain) was determined in a study of blood T cell repertoires in COVID-19. As for the study in general: PBMCs, B-cell-depleted T cells, or T cells were the source of the cDNA or gDNA that made up the material.

TCRdb keeps only in-frame clones here, not all; method: immunoSEQ multiplex PCR. The sample lists roughly 390,000 clones; around 84% were seen once. The clonotype originates from a woman between 18 and 29 years old with acute or convalescent COVID-19. Source material: peripheral blood.

CDR3: CASSYQGWETQYF. CDR3 sequence (DNA): TGTGCCAGCAGTTACCAGGGTTGGGAGACCCAGTACTTC. The chain joins TRBV6-5 to TRBJ2-5; possible D gene TRBD1, 5 bases. The CDR3 is made up of 13 amino acids. The V end lost 2 bases, the J end lost 5 bases, and 9 bases lay between the germline ends. CDR1 and CDR2 (germline): MNHEY, SVGAGI.